The 32 T cell receptor beta chains given below trace back to one sample, sequenced in a study of T cell responses to AZD1222 COVID-19 vaccine. TCRdb's table, derived via immunoSEQ multiplex PCR, lists solely in-frame clones and lacks some. The data hold roughly 97,000 clones, with around 88% observed a single time. Sample: peripheral blood, taken on day 0 of AZD1222 vaccination. The source is an adult in good health.

This sequence joins TRBV6-6 and TRBJ2-1; D may be TRBD2 (6 bases). The CDR3 is 13 amino acids. The V and J ends lost 8 bases and 7 bases respectively, with 15 bases between them. Germline loops: CDR1 MNHNY, CDR2 SVGAGI (reference sequence). CDR3 amino acids: CASLSGSWNEQFF. The CDR3 bases are TGTGCCAGCCTATCCGGGAGCTGGAATGAGCAGTTCTTC.

The V call is TRBV18, the J call TRBJ1-3; D is uncertain. Germline assignment: CDR1 KGHSH and CDR2 LQKENI. V gave up 1 base and J gave up 0 bases, with 10 bases separating them. The CDR3 spans 16 residues. CDR3 region: CASSPRGVLSGNTIYF. The CDR3 DNA reads TGTGCCAGCTCACCACGAGGAGTCCTCTCTGGAAACACCATATATTTT.

V usage is TRBV5-4 and J usage is TRBJ2-1, with TRBD2 matching 7 bases. The CDR3 covers 16 residues. The germline V gene encodes CDR1 SGHNT and CDR2 YYREEE (reference sequence). V dropped 3 bases and J dropped 0; count of bases not matched to a gene: 6. The CDR3 sequence: CASSSPLAVSYNEQFF. The CDR3 DNA sequence: TGTGCCAGCAGCTCTCCTCTAGCGGTCTCCTACAATGAGCAGTTCTTC. Looking up the rest from reference TRBV5-4 and TRBJ2-1 gives the full variable domain: ETGVTQSPTHLIKTRGQQVTLRCSSQSGHNTVSWYQQALGQGPQFIFQYYREEENGRGNFPPRFSGLQFPNYSSELNVNALELDDSALYLCASSSPLAVSYNEQFFGPGTRLTVL.

This clone was detected only once. This rearrangement joins TRBV7-9 to TRBJ1-2; 8 nucleotides line up with TRBD1. The CDR3 covers 13 residues. Germline values: CDR1 SEHNR, CDR2 FQNEAQ (reference sequence). The CDR3 region has the DNA TGTGGCGGACAGGGCTTAGCTAACTATGGCTACACCTTC. Protein product: CGGQGLANYGYTF.

The V call is TRBV4-1, the J call TRBJ2-5; 8 bases match TRBD1. CDR3 length: 18 amino acids. Germline loops: CDR1 MGHRA, CDR2 YSYEKL. The V segment lost 0 bases and the J segment 7 bases; nucleotides outside the gene matches: 16. The DNA for the CDR3 is TGCGCCAGCAGCCAAGATCCCCTGGACAGGGTCGTTAGTGGGACCCAGTACTTC. It specifies CASSQDPLDRVVSGTQYF.

V is TRBV4-3 and J is TRBJ1-3, with a tentative D call TRBD1 (5 bases). Trimming took 0 bases from V and 0 from J, leaving 12 bases between them. The CDR3 is made up of 17 amino acids. CDR1 and CDR2 from the germline V gene are LGHNA and YSLEER. The CDR3 coding sequence is TGCGCCAGCAGCCAAGATAGCAGGGCAAACTCTGGAAACACCATATATTTT. Its translation: CASSQDSRANSGNTIYF.

The chain is built from TRBV6-5 and TRBJ1-5; the D is unclear. CDR1 and CDR2 from the germline V gene are MNHEY and SVGAGI. Trimming pared 6 bases from V and 0 bases from J, leaving 9 bases between. The CDR3 totals 14 residues. In DNA form, the CDR3 reads TGTGCCAGCAGCCCCGGAAATAGCAATCAGCCCCAGCATTTT. Translation gives CASSPGNSNQPQHF.

This chain connects TRBV18 to TRBJ1-6; 10 bases fit TRBD1. The CDR3 sequence is 17 residues long. CDR1 is KGHSH, CDR2 LQKENI, per germline. After removal of 2 bases from V and 10 bases from J, the junction contained 11 bases not matched to a gene. The CDR3: CASSPARGQGLWSPLHF. Written as DNA, the CDR3 is TGTGCCAGCTCACCAGCAAGGGGACAGGGGTTATGGTCACCCCTCCACTTT.

The gene calls are TRBV24-1 and TRBJ1-1, with D unclear. The CDR3 has 13 residues. The V and J ends lost 1 base and 1 base respectively, with 3 bases between them. Germline CDR1 KGHDR, CDR2 SFDVKD. CDR3 nucleotide sequence: TGTGCCACCAGTGATTTCGGGAACACTGAAGCTTTCTTT. Protein sequence: CATSDFGNTEAFF.

This sequence joins TRBV7-9 and TRBJ2-7; 9 nucleotides line up with TRBD1. Germline CDR1 reads SEHNR; CDR2 reads FQNEAQ (reference sequence). This CDR3 is built from 16 residues. Losses at the gene ends were 5 bases for V and 1 base for J; bases not matched to a gene: 9. Here the CDR3 reads CASSHLRDRESYEQYF. DNA of the CDR3: TGTGCCAGCAGCCACTTGAGGGACAGGGAATCCTACGAGCAGTACTTC.

This chain uses TRBV6-6 with TRBJ1-1; TRBD1 might be the D (6 bases). In germline, CDR1 is MNHNY, CDR2 SVGAGI (reference sequence). Trimming took off 2 bases at V and 4 bases at J, with 11 bases between the two ends. This CDR3 has 14 residues. The DNA of the CDR3 is TGTGCCAGCAGTTACCCCAAAGGGGGCACTGAAGCTTTCTTT. As protein: CASSYPKGGTEAFF.

As DNA, the CDR3 is TGTGCCAGCAGCTTAGACTCGAACACTGAAGCTTTCTTT. The encoded protein is CASSLDSNTEAFF. The chain has TRBV7-6 and TRBJ1-1; no definite D call. Germline V CDR1 and CDR2: SGHVS, FNYEAQ. The CDR3 has 13 amino acids. V lost 1 base to trimming and J lost 1 base, with 4 bases between them.

The chain has TRBV21-1 and TRBJ1-5. TRBV21-1 is a documented pseudogene. This CDR3 spans 17 amino acids. Here the CDR3 DNA reads TGTGCCAGCAGCAAAGACGGGGGAAGGGGATTCAATCAGCCCCAGCATTTT. This sequence encodes CASSKDGGRGFNQPQHF.

The chain recombines TRBV6-5 with TRBJ1-2; unclear D gene. Trimming shortened V by 5 bases and J by 4 bases, and 17 bases separated the two germline ends. Germline V gene lookup returns CDR1 MNHEY and CDR2 SVGAGI. This CDR3 is 15 amino acids long. For the CDR3, the DNA is TGTGCCAGCAGTCTCGGACGGCCAACCATCTATGGCTACACCTTC. The encoded protein is CASSLGRPTIYGYTF.

J is TRBJ2-3 and V is TRBV27, with D unresolved. The CDR3 consists of 13 residues. Germline-derived CDR1 and CDR2 are MNHEY and SMNVEV (reference sequence). The V gene lost 4 bases and the J gene lost 2 bases, with 7 bases spanning the gap. DNA for the CDR3: TGTGCCAGCAGTTCCCCCCTCACAGATACGCAGTATTTT. It codes for CASSSPLTDTQYF.

The rearrangement links TRBV28 to TRBJ1-2; TRBD1 matches at 10 bases. This CDR3 has 16 residues. V was clipped by 4 bases and J by 3 bases; unmatched bases: 8. CDR1 is MDHEN and CDR2 is SYDVKM in the germline V gene. This chain's CDR3 is CASSSPDRGGDYGYTF. DNA of the CDR3: TGTGCCAGCAGTTCCCCGGACAGGGGGGGCGACTATGGCTACACCTTC.

The chain recombines TRBV9 with TRBJ2-5; D might be TRBD1 or TRBD2, each matching 6 bases. Trimming removed 5 bases from V and 1 base from J, with 21 bases in between. The CDR3 is 17 amino acids. The germline V gene encodes CDR1 SGDLS and CDR2 YYNGEE. CDR3 residues: CASSRRGAENLQETQYF. DNA for the CDR3: TGTGCCAGCAGTAGGAGGGGGGCGGAGAACCTCCAAGAGACCCAGTACTTC.

This chain connects TRBV24-1 to TRBJ2-5; the match to TRBD2 covers 8 bases. Germline CDR1 reads KGHDR; CDR2 reads SFDVKD. The CDR3 runs to 14 residues. V lost 4 bases, J lost 4 bases, and 4 bases stayed unmatched. DNA of the CDR3: TGTGCCACCAGTGAGGGCGGGAGGAGAGAGACCCAGTACTTC. Translation: CATSEGGRRETQYF.

V and J are TRBV28 and TRBJ2-1; D not certain. V was shortened by 5 bases and J by 15 bases, with 20 bases between the two germline ends. Germline CDR1 is MDHEN and CDR2 is SYDVKM. The CDR3 totals 13 residues. The CDR3 reads CASSLSRIPPGFF. The CDR3 nucleotides are TGTGCCAGCAGTCTCTCTCGGATCCCCCCTGGGTTCTTC.

The chain employs TRBV4-3 and TRBJ2-5; no reliable D call. Germline V gene lookup returns CDR1 LGHNA and CDR2 YSLEER. The CDR3 covers 14 residues. V was shortened by 0 bases and J by 5 bases, with 10 bases between the two germline ends. CDR3 sequence reads: CASSQDRKRETQYF. For the CDR3, the DNA is TGCGCCAGCAGCCAAGATAGAAAGAGGGAGACCCAGTACTTC.

V usage is TRBV9 and J usage is TRBJ1-2; D gene unclear. V lost 5 bases and J lost 7, with 24 bases in between. The germline CDR1 and CDR2 sequences are SGDLS and YYNGEE. The CDR3 is 16 amino acids. In nucleotides, the CDR3 is TGTGCCAGCAGTTCCAATACAGCGGTCAATTCCCGTGGCTACACCTTC. It specifies CASSSNTAVNSRGYTF.

This clone occurred once. The chain joins TRBV6-5 to TRBJ2-7, with D unresolved. CDR3 length: 12 residues. The ends were cut back, 2 bases at V and 6 bases at J, with 8 bases in the middle. The germline gives CDR1 MNHEY, CDR2 SVGAGI. In DNA, the CDR3 is TGTGCCAGCAGTTACGGTGGTTTCGAGCAGTACTTC. Protein product: CASSYGGFEQYF.

The chain carries TRBV3-1 (or the pseudogene TRBV3-2) and TRBJ2-1; 10 nucleotides align to TRBD2. Germline-derived CDR1 and CDR2 are LGHDT and YNNKEL (reference sequence). The CDR3 totals 14 residues. With 4 bases clipped from V and 8 bases from J, the junction kept 5 bases outside the gene matches. For the CDR3, the DNA is TGTGCCAGCAGCCCGCTAGCGGGAGCCCATGAGCAGTTCTTC. Translating it yields CASSPLAGAHEQFF.

This sequence joins TRBV6-4 and TRBJ2-1, with 11 bases that match TRBD2. This CDR3 spans 15 amino acids. Germline V gene sequence: CDR1 MRHNA, CDR2 SNTAGT. With V trimmed by 6 bases and J by 3 bases, 4 bases remained unmatched. The CDR3 region has the DNA TGTGCCAGCAGCGTCGGGACTAGCGGCTACAATGAGCAGTTCTTC. This codes for CASSVGTSGYNEQFF.

V gene TRBV10-2 combines with J gene TRBJ1-4; D is unresolved. Germline V gene sequence: CDR1 WSHSY, CDR2 SAAADI. The CDR3 is 14 residues long. Trimming took off 6 bases at V and 0 bases at J, with 8 bases between the two ends. The CDR3, as DNA: TGCGCCAGCAGCACAGTCACAACTAATGAAAAACTGTTTTTT. Translation gives CASSTVTTNEKLFF.

The genes are TRBV5-4 and TRBJ1-1, with D perhaps TRBD1 (5 bases). CDR1 is SGHNT and CDR2 is YYREEE in the germline V gene (reference sequence). V was shortened by 4 bases and J by 2 bases, with 18 bases between the two germline ends. The CDR3 has 16 residues. The CDR3 region has the DNA TGTGCCAGCAGCCCCCGGGGGGGAGGCTTAAACACTGAAGCTTTCTTT. Translation gives CASSPRGGGLNTEAFF. Full variable domain (remainder filled in from reference TRBV5-4 and TRBJ1-1): ETGVTQSPTHLIKTRGQQVTLRCSSQSGHNTVSWYQQALGQGPQFIFQYYREEENGRGNFPPRFSGLQFPNYSSELNVNALELDDSALYLCASSPRGGGLNTEAFFGQGTRLTVV.

The V gene is TRBV7-2, the J gene TRBJ2-2; TRBD2 matches 7 bases. Germline trimming cut 4 bases from V and 3 bases from J; bases unmatched to any gene: 5. Germline-derived CDR1 and CDR2 are SGHTA and FQGNSA. The CDR3 extends over 15 amino acids. The chain's CDR3 is CASSYLGGDTGELFF. In DNA, the CDR3 is TGTGCCAGCAGCTACTTGGGGGGGGACACCGGGGAGCTGTTTTTT.

The J gene is TRBJ2-7, the V gene TRBV27; D may correspond to TRBD1 or TRBD2 (7 bases each). This CDR3 region has 19 residues. V lost 2 bases to trimming and J lost 7 bases, with 30 bases between them. Germline CDR1 reads MNHEY; CDR2 reads SMNVEV (reference sequence). CDR3 bases: TGTGCCAGCAGTTTAAGGGGGCCAGGGTTCCGGGAGGCCCGTTCGGAGCAGTACTTC. This encodes CASSLRGPGFREARSEQYF.

The chain carries TRBV6-1 and TRBJ2-5; 12 positions match TRBD2. After removal of 2 bases from V and 1 base from J, the junction contained 2 bases not matched to a gene. Germline CDR1 MNHNS, CDR2 SASEGT. The CDR3 totals 16 residues. The CDR3 loop reads CASSELAGGGQETQYF. CDR3 DNA sequence: TGTGCCAGCAGTGAACTAGCGGGGGGGGGCCAAGAGACCCAGTACTTC.

This sequence joins TRBV24-1 and TRBJ2-7, with D hard to call. The CDR3 consists of 14 residues. Germline CDR1 and CDR2: KGHDR and SFDVKD. The germline V and J ends were trimmed by 3 bases and 4 bases, with 12 bases remaining between them. The CDR3 DNA sequence: TGTGCCACCAGTGATCCCGCCCAAAGGTACGAGCAGTACTTC. Protein product: CATSDPAQRYEQYF.

The rearrangement links TRBV2 to TRBJ1-2, with a weak D call TRBD1 (6 bases). V lost 4 bases, J lost 3 bases, and 9 bases lay in between. The CDR3 contains 13 residues. Germline CDR1 and CDR2: SNHLY and FYNNEI. The CDR3 region has the DNA TGTGCCAGCAGTGTGGACAGTGACTATGGCTACACCTTC. Protein: CASSVDSDYGYTF. Combining the CDR3 with reference TRBV2 and TRBJ1-2 gives the whole variable domain EPEVTQTPSHQVTQMGQEVILRCVPISNHLYFYWYRQILGQKVEFLVSFYNNEISEKSEIFDDQFSVERPDGSNFTLKIRSTKLEDSAMYFCASSVDSDYGYTFGSGTRLTVV.

The chain uses TRBV2 and TRBJ2-2; a weak D match, TRBD1 (6 bases). CDR3 length: 15 residues. The V and J ends lost 4 bases and 6 bases respectively, with 15 bases between them. CDR1 and CDR2 (germline): SNHLY, FYNNEI. In nucleotides, the CDR3 is TGTGCCAGCAGTGCCCGCAGGGGACACGCCGGGGAGCTGTTTTTT. Residues: CASSARRGHAGELFF.